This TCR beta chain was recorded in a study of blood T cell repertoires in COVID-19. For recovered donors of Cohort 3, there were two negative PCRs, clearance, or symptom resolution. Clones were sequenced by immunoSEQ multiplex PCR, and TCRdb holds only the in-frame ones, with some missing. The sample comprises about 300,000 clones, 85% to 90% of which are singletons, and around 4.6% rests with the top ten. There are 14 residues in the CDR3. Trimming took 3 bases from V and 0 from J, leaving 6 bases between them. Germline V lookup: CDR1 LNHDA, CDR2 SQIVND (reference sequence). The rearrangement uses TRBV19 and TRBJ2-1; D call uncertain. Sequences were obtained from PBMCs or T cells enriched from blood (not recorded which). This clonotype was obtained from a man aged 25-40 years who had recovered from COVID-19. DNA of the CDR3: TGTGCCAGTAGTATGTACGGCTCCTACAATGAGCAGTTCTTC. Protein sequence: CASSMYGSYNEQFF.